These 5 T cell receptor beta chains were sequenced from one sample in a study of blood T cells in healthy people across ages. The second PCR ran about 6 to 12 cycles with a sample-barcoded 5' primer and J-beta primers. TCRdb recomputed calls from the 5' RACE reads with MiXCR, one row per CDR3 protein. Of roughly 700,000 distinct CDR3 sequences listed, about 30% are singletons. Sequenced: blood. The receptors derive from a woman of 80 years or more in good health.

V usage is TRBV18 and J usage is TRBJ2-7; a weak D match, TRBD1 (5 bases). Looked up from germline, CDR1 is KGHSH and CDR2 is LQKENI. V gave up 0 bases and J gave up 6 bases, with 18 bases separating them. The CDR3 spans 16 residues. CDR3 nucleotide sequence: TGTGCCAGCTCACCACCTGGGTTTGCAGGGTCTGGCGAGCAGTACTTC. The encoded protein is CASSPPGFAGSGEQYF. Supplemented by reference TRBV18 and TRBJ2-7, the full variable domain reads NAGVMQNPRHLVRRRGQEARLRCSPMKGHSHVYWYRQLPEEGLKFMVYLQKENIIDESGMPKERFSAEFPKEGPSILRIQQVVRGDSAAYFCASSPPGFAGSGEQYFGPGTRLTVT.

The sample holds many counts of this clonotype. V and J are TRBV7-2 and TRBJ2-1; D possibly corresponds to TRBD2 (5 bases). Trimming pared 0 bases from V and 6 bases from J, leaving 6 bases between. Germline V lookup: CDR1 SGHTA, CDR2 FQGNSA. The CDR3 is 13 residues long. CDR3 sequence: CASSLAGSNEQFF. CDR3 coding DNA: TGTGCCAGCAGCTTAGCAGGGAGCAATGAGCAGTTCTTC.

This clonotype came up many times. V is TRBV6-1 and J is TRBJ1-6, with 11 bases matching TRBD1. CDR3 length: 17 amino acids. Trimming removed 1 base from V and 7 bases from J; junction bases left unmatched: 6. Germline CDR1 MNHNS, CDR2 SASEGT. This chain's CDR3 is CASSEGDRGFGNSPLHF. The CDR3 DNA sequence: TGTGCCAGCAGTGAAGGGGACAGGGGGTTCGGGAATTCACCCCTCCACTTT.

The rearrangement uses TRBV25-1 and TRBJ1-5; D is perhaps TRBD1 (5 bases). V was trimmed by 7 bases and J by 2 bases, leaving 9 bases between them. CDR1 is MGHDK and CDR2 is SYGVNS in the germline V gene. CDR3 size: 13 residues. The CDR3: CASKGLGNQPQHF. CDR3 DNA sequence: TGTGCCAGCAAGGGACTAGGCAATCAGCCCCAGCATTTT.

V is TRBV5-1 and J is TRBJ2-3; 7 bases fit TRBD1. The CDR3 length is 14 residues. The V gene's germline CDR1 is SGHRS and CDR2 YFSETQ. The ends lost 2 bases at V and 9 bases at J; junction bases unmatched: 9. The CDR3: CASSFRQGGVTQYF. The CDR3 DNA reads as TGCGCCAGCAGCTTCCGACAGGGCGGTGTCACGCAGTATTTT.